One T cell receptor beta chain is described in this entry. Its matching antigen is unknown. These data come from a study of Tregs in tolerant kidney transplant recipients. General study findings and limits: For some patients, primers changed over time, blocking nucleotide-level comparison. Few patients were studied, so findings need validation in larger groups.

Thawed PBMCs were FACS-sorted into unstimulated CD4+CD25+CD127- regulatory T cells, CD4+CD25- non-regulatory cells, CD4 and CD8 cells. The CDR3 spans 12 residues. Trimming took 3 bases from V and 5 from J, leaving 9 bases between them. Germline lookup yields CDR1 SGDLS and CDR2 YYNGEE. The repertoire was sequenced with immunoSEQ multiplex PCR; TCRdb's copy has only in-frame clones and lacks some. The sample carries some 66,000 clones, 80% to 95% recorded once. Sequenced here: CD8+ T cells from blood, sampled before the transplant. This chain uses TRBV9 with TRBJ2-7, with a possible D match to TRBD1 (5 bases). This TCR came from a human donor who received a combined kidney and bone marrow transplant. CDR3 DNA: TGTGCCAGCAGCGCGACAGAAAACGAGCAGTACTTC. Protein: CASSATENEQYF.